This entry is about one T cell receptor beta chain. What it binds is unknown. Data came from immunoSEQ multiplex PCR; TCRdb stores just in-frame clones and leaves some out. The sample comprises around 70,000 clones, about 85% of which are singletons, and 0.53% rests with the top ten. The record originates from a study of OX40 agonist ivuxolimab in advanced cancers. Findings and caveats of the study: There were, on average, more expanded clones in CD8+ T cells than in CD4+.

The CDR3 extends over 15 amino acids. The V gene's germline CDR1 is SGHTA and CDR2 FQGNSA. V was clipped by 1 base and J by 6 bases, with 15 bases between them. V is TRBV7-2 and J is TRBJ1-1; D may be TRBD1 (6 bases). The clonotype originates from an adult with an advanced solid tumor such as melanoma, head and neck, liver or kidney cancer. Here the sequenced sample was CD4+ or CD8+ T cells sorted from blood, taken in a trial of the OX40 agonist ivuxolimab. The CDR3 loop reads CASSLEGGRYAEAFF. The DNA for the CDR3 is TGTGCCAGCAGCTTAGAAGGGGGAAGGTACGCTGAAGCTTTCTTT.